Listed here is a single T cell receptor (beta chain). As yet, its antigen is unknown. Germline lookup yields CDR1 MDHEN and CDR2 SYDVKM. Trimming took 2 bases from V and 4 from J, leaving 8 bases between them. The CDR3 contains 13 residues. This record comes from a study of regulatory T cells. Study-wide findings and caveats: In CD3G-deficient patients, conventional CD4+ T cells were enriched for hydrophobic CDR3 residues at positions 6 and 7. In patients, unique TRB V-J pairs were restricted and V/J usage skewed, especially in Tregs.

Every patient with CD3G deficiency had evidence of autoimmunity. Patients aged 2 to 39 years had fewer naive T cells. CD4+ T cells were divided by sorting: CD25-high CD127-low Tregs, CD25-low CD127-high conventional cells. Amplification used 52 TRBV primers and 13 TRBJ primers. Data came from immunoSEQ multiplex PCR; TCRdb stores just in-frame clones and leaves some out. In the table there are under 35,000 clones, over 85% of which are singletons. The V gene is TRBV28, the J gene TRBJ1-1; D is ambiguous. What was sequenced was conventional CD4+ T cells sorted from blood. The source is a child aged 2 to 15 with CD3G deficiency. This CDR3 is CASSLMGSTEAFF. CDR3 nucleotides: TGTGCCAGCAGTTTAATGGGGTCCACTGAAGCTTTCTTT.